This section outlines one TCR beta chain sequence together with its context. This clone's antigen is unknown. No clone much larger than this one lies a single base away; base qualities are absent. TCRbeta CDR3 regions were amplified from genomic DNA using the immunoSEQ Assay, a bias-controlled multiplex PCR. For the original study's pipeline: The number of nucleated cells in each sample was estimated from the amplification of reference gene primers within the assay. To quantify the absolute abundance of each unique TCRbeta CDR3 rearrangement, sequence reads were collapsed and filtered. For each sample, productive Simpson clonality was calculated as the square root of Simpson's diversity index across productive rearrangements. TCRdb provides this immuneACCESS table in a form limited to in-frame rearrangements. Some clones are lacking; in checked studies, under half of them reflect an unresolved V gene, and why the rest are absent is not known. That table gives V, J and clone size, and the DNA gave D and trimming. The sample table holds around 55,000 clones, of which 88% were seen once. Around 8.5% of the sample lies in the top ten.

The sample originates from a study of blood T cell repertoires in COVID-19 (TCRdb year 2020). Describing the broader study: Collaborator samples came from the United States, Italy and Spain and covered acute and convalescent phases of COVID-19. The material from the prospective study consisted of cDNA or gDNA derived from T cells, B-cell-depleted T cells, or PBMCs. The dataset comprised deeply sampled blood TCRbeta repertoires from subjects exposed to, actively infected with, or recovered from COVID-19. The repertoires were made available in a free public database intended to serve as a resource for research on the immune response to SARS-CoV-2. The samples were drawn from two sources: the first 160 participants of the ongoing ImmuneRACE study, and about 1,300 subjects contributed by 6 global collaborators. A de-identified subject ID, COVID-19 status, age in years and sex were almost always included in the sample metadata. Where HLA class I and class II types were available, the types were taken from metadata supplied by the sample provider, not from assay-based typing.

Here is what the overall study found, with its caveats: The amount of clinical and demographic metadata varied by source and participant and was provided uncurated.

Each collaborating institution followed its own protocols to collect whole blood in K2EDTA tubes. For TCRbeta analysis, collaborators shipped samples as frozen whole blood, isolated PBMCs, or DNA extracted from either of those sample types. Via the germline V gene, CDR1 is SGHVS and CDR2 FQNEAQ. V is trimmed back by 8 bases and J by 4 bases, and the junction contains 5 bases that no gene match accounts for. Measured from the cysteine to the phenylalanine, the CDR3 is 13 residues long. Only the CDR3 DNA is retained, 39 bases long and in frame from the first base. The sequencing sample was made of peripheral blood. This TCR was recovered from a man in his 60s with active COVID-19. Rearrangement joined TRBV7-8 to TRBJ2-7, with TRBD1 identical over 10 junction bases. The DNA sequence is TGTGCCAGCGGCGACAGGGGGCAATACGAGCAGTACTTC. This yields the protein CASGDRGQYEQYF.